Below are 6 T cell receptor beta chains sequenced from a single sample in a study of shared clonotypes between healthy human individuals. The protocol was immunoSEQ multiplex PCR, while the TCRdb copy is restricted to in-frame clones and leaves out a portion. The sample contains 400,000 to 500,000 clones, 70% to 80% of which appear only once. The sample consisted of PBMCs. The receptors here all came from a woman in her 40s in good health. Some clones in this sample may be carry-over from other donors' samples.

With regard to this clone: It differs at one base from a far larger clone, so likely a read error. Other DNA sequences of this sample code for an identical CDR3. The chain couples TRBV6-1 to TRBJ1-2; possibly TRBD1 for D (5 bases). The germline gives CDR1 MNHNS, CDR2 SASEGT. The CDR3 has 13 residues. Trimming took off 2 bases at V and 4 bases at J, with 8 bases between the two ends. The CDR3 spells CASSEQGTYGYTF. CDR3 DNA: TGTGCCAGCAGTGAACAGGGTACCTATGGCTACACCTTC.

The rearrangement links TRBV19 to TRBJ2-3, with 8 bases fitting TRBD2. The junction had 3 bases not matched to a gene; V was cut back by 5 bases and J by 2 bases. Germline-derived CDR1 and CDR2 are LNHDA and SQIVND (reference sequence). The CDR3 is made up of 14 amino acids. In nucleotides, the CDR3 is TGTGCCAGTAGTCCTAGCGGGTTCACAGATACGCAGTATTTT. Encoded protein: CASSPSGFTDTQYF.

The chain combines TRBV5-1 with TRBJ2-2; 7 bases match TRBD1. The germline CDR1 and CDR2 sequences are SGHRS and YFSETQ. The CDR3 totals 15 residues. V lost 6 bases and J lost 0; bases outside the gene matches: 5. The CDR3 nucleotides read TGCGCCAGCAACTCCGGGACAGCGAACACCGGGGAGCTGTTTTTT. It translates to CASNSGTANTGELFF.

This chain links TRBV7-2 with TRBJ1-4; tentatively, D is TRBD1 (5 bases). V dropped 4 bases and J dropped 8 bases, with 14 bases sitting between them. Germline V CDR1 and CDR2: SGHTA, FQGNSA. The CDR3 loop spans 14 amino acids. The CDR3 coding sequence is TGTGCCAGCAGCTACGGGACGGCGGGAGAAAAACTGTTTTTT. Amino acid sequence: CASSYGTAGEKLFF.

The chain links TRBV7-9 to TRBJ2-1, with D possibly TRBD1 on 6 matching bases. Germline V gives CDR1 SEHNR, CDR2 FQNEAQ (reference sequence). This CDR3 is 12 amino acids long. V shed 9 bases and J shed 10 bases, with 16 bases lying between them. For the CDR3, the DNA is TGTGCCAGTCGGTGGGGGCCGGGGGAGCAGTTCTTC. Amino acids: CASRWGPGEQFF.

The rearrangement links TRBV10-1 to TRBJ2-1, with D possibly matching TRBD1 (5 bases). The CDR3 loop spans 15 amino acids. Between the trimmed V and J ends, which lost 4 bases and 2 bases, there was a span of 12 bases. Per the germline V gene, CDR1 is WNHNN and CDR2 is SYGVQD (reference sequence). The CDR3: CASSGQTDTYNEQFF. The CDR3 bases are TGCGCCAGCAGTGGACAGACCGATACCTACAATGAGCAGTTCTTC.